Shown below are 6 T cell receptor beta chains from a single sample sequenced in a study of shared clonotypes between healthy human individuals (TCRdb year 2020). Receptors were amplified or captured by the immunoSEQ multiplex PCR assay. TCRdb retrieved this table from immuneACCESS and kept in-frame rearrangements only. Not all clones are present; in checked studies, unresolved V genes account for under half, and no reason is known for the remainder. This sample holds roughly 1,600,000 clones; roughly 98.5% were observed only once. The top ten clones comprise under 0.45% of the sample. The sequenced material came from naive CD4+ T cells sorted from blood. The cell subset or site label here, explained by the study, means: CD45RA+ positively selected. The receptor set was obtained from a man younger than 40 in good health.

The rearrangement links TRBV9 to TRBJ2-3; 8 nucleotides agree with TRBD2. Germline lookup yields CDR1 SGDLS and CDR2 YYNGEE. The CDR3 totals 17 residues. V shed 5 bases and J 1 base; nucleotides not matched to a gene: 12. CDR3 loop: CASSPVIPGLGTDTQYF. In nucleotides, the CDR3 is TGTGCCAGCAGTCCCGTAATCCCGGGACTAGGCACAGATACGCAGTATTTT.

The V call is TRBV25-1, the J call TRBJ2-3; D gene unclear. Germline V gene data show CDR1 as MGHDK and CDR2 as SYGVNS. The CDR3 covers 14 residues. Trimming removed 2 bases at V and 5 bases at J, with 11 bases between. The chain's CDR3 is CASSEVRKEDTQYF. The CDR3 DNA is TGTGCCAGCAGTGAAGTTCGAAAAGAAGATACGCAGTATTTT. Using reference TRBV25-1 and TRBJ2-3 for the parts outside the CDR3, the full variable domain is EADIYQTPRYLVIGTGKKITLECSQTMGHDKMYWYQQDPGMELHLIHYSYGVNSTEKGDLSSESTVSRIRTEHFPLTLESARPSHTSQYLCASSEVRKEDTQYFGPGTRLTVL.

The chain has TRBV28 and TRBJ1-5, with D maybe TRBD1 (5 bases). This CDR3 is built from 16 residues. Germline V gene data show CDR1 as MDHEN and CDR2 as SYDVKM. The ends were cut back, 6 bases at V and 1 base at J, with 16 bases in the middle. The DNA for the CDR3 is TGTGCCAGCAGCTACAGGACCGGAGAAAGCAATCAGCCCCAGCATTTT. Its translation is CASSYRTGESNQPQHF.

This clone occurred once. CDR3 protein: CASSSSKRADTQYF. CDR3 nucleotide sequence: TGTGCCAGCAGTAGTTCCAAAAGGGCAGATACGCAGTATTTT. The chain has TRBV25-1 and TRBJ2-3; D gene uncertain. Germline V gene lookup returns CDR1 MGHDK and CDR2 SYGVNS. The V gene lost 5 bases and the J gene lost 4 bases, with 13 bases spanning the gap. This CDR3 spans 14 amino acids.

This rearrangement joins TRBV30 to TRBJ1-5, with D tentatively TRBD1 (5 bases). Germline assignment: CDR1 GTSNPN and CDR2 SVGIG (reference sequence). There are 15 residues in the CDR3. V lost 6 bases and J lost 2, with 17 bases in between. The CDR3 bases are TGTGCCTGTTCCCTTGGAGGGGAGGGCAATCAGCCCCAGCATTTT. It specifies CACSLGGEGNQPQHF.

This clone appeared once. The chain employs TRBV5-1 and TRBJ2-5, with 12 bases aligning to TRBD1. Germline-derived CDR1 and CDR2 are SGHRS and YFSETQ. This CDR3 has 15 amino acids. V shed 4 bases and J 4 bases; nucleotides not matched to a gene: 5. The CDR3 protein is CASSPQGQGAETQYF. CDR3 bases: TGCGCCAGCAGCCCTCAGGGACAGGGGGCAGAGACCCAGTACTTC. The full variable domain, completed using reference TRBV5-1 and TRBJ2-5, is KAGVTQTPRYLIKTRGQQVTLSCSPISGHRSVSWYQQTPGQGLQFLFEYFSETQRNKGNFPGRFSGRQFSNSRSEMNVSTLELGDSALYLCASSPQGQGAETQYFGPGTRLLVL.